This TCR beta chain was captured by sequencing in a study of shared clonotypes between healthy human individuals (dated by TCRdb to 2019 to 2021). As for the study more broadly: The cohort comprised two women and three men aged 18 to 49 years. For each donor, CD4 naive and CD4 memory were each run on three plates, CD8 naive on two plates, and CD8 memory on one plate. The study deeply sequenced blood TCR repertoires of 5 or 6 healthy adults to estimate repertoire size and the extent of clonotype sharing between individuals. Different laboratories and diverse techniques were used to prepare libraries and sequence TCR repertoires, to increase sequencing depth and limit assay-specific biases. Per donor, leukapheresis produced somewhere between about 0.85 and 10 billion PBMCs.

The germline V and J ends show losses of 2 bases and 2 bases respectively, and no gene match explains 6 bases of the junction. The CDR3, from cysteine to phenylalanine, totals 17 residues. Only CDR3 DNA remains: 51 bases, in frame from the first base. Based on the germline V gene, the CDR1 and CDR2 sequences are SGHAT and FQNNGV. Using the deep immunoSEQ assay, multiplex PCR amplified TCR CDR3 regions from genomic DNA. Extracted genomic DNA from each cell subset was spread evenly across all wells of several immunoSEQ 96-well plates, with each plate serving as a replicate. Each replicate PCR for sorted subsets received roughly 200 ng genomic DNA, equal to about 30,000 T cell genomes. Purified libraries were quantified with a Qubit 3.0 fluorometer, sized on a Bioanalyzer 2100, and re-quantified with the KAPA Library Quantification kit. Every immunoSEQ 96-well plate was sequenced on a separate single-read 150-cycle Illumina NextSeq 550 flow cell. Processing in the source paper ran as follows. Because the immunoSEQ output held only junctional sequences and lacked quality scores, the filtering could not match the filtering applied to full-length reads. To assign V/J genes and CDR3, sequences were annotated using PyIR, a Python wrapper for IgBLAST v1.9, with IMGT germline references. Reads were removed for weak V/J assignments (E-value above 1e-6), missing CDR3, stop codons, out-of-frame junctions, or ambiguous translated residues. V3J clonotypes were defined as sequences sharing an identical inferred V gene, J gene, and CDR3 amino acid sequence. Percentage overlap between repertoires was computed as shared unique clonotypes divided by the size of the smaller repertoire. RTK rarefaction, the Chao1 estimator, and Recon v2.1 estimates of unobserved clonotypes were used to assess repertoire richness. Generation probabilities for all TCRbeta clonotypes obtained by the gDNA method from a handful of donors were computed using OLGA. As stored in TCRdb, this immuneACCESS dataset retains in-frame rearrangements with V and J assigned. A fraction of the clones does not appear; measured against another copy, unresolved V genes explain less than half of the discrepancy, and the remainder lacks a known reason. From that table come the V and J calls and clone size; the DNA was used to work out D and trimming. The sample has a few million clones on record, roughly 93% of them singletons. The ten top clones hold under 2% of the sample.

For the CD8 naive samples, CD45RO-negative cells were positively selected for CCR7, yielding a CD45RA+CCR7+ population from which TemRA cells were excluded. The donors were healthy, HIV-negative adults who had no recently reported acute infections or vaccinations. Every donor was a Caucasian adult residing in Nashville, Tennessee, USA. Blood was obtained by leukapheresis, after which PBMCs were separated by Ficoll-Histopaque density gradient centrifugation and cryopreserved in liquid nitrogen vapor phase. Analytical flow cytometry was used to check the purity and quantity of each magnetically sorted T cell population. Genomic DNA was isolated from every sorted fraction and measured by UV absorbance on a Nanodrop 2000c. A note on this clone: What antigen it recognizes has not been identified. Within one base of it there is no much larger clone, and no base qualities were kept.

Overall results and qualifications from the work: Even with the large sequencing depth, rarefaction of the sorted-subset datasets indicated that sequencing was incomplete. The genetic and exposure-history diversity represented was limited by the small number of donors. Based on pairwise subsampling, the degree of clonotype sharing among donors was expected to be affected by sequencing depth. Naive subsets generally had larger estimated clonotype richness than memory subsets. Compared with non-shared clonotypes, clonotypes shared by all four sorted-subset donors had higher generation probabilities. Sampling was restricted to blood, and TCR repertoires in tissue are likely to differ from TCR repertoires in blood. Roughly 5.2% of naive CD4, 3.5% of naive CD8, about 2.5% of memory CD4, and approximately 0.4% of memory CD8 clonotypes were shared across several donors.

The sample consisted of naive CD8+ T cells from PBMCs. Reading the label with the study, this specimen's cell subset or site is: CD45RA+CCR7+. The receptor was derived from a man aged 18 to 29 in good health. Some clones in this sample may be carry-over from other donors' samples. The chain couples TRBV11-2 to TRBJ2-7, with 13 junctional bases fitting TRBD2. This receptor has the CDR3 CASSLSLGLAGAYEQYF. The nucleotide sequence is TGTGCCAGCAGCTTATCCCTCGGACTAGCGGGAGCCTACGAGCAGTACTTC.